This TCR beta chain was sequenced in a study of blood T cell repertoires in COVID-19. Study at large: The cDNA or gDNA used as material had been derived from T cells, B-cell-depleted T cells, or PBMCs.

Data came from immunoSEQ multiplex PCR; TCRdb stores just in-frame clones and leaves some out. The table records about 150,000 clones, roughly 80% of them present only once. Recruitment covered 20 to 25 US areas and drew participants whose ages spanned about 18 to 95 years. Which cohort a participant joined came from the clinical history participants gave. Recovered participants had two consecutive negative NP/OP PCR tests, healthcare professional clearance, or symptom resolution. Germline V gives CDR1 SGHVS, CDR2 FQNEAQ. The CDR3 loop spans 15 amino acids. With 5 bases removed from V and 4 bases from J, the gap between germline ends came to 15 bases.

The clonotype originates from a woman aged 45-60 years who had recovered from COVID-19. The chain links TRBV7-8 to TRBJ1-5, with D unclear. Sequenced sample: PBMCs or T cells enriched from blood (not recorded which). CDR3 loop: CASSRRRTTNQPQHF. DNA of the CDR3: TGTGCCAGCAGCCGAAGAAGAACTACTAATCAGCCCCAGCATTTT.